Listed below are T cell receptor beta chains from one sample, sequenced in a study of B cell selection in AIRE deficiency. Method: immunoSEQ multiplex PCR; TCRdb's copy keeps in-frame clones and lacks some. The sample records 20,000 to 25,000 clones, roughly 91% being singletons. The material sequenced was CD4+CD25+ Tregs sorted from PBMCs. These receptors were collected from a human donor in good health. Both conserved end residues are part of each CDR3. Each record gives: clone size, J gene, D gene, V gene, CDR3 DNA, CDR3 protein. The D gene is left open where the match is weak. Clone size, where shown, is once, few, many, or a class for clones that have expanded.

>.|TRBJ1-3|TRBD1|TRBV2
TGTGCCAGCAGGACAGGGTTCTCTGGAAACACCATATATTTT
CASRTGFSGNTIYF
>.|TRBJ1-3|.|TRBV10-2
TGCGCCAGCAGTGATACAGTCCTCTCTGGAAACACCATATATTTT
CASSDTVLSGNTIYF
>.|TRBJ2-7|.|TRBV7-6
TGTGCCAGCAGCTTAGGGATCTCCTACGAGCAGTACTTC
CASSLGISYEQYF
>.|TRBJ1-4|TRBD1|TRBV5-1
TGCGCCAGCAGCGTCGGGACAGGGGGCTTCGTAGCTAATGAAAAACTGTTTTTT
CASSVGTGGFVANEKLFF
>.|TRBJ2-7|TRBD1|TRBV2
TGTGCCAGCACTAAGGACAGGGGAAGTTACGAGCAGTACTTC
CASTKDRGSYEQYF
>.|TRBJ2-7|TRBD2|TRBV7-6
TGTGCCAGCAGCTCGGGGGTCGCGGGAGTAACGGGGGAGCAGTACTTC
CASSSGVAGVTGEQYF
>.|TRBJ2-4|TRBD2|TRBV7-2
TGTGCCAGCACGGACGGGGGGGGAGCCAAAAACATTCAGTACTTC
CASTDGGGAKNIQYF
>.|TRBJ2-5|.|TRBV2
TGTGCCAGCAAGGGCCAAGAGACCCAGTACTTC
CASKGQETQYF
>.|TRBJ1-1|TRBD1|TRBV11-2
TGTGCCAGCAGCTTAGTAGGGGGACAGGGCGGGGGCACTGAAGCTTTCTTT
CASSLVGGQGGGTEAFF
>.|TRBJ2-2|TRBD2|TRBV18
TGTGCCAGCTCACCGGCGGGACTAGCGGCCGAAGCCGGGGAGCTGTTTTTT
CASSPAGLAAEAGELFF
>.|TRBJ1-3|.|TRBV19
TGTGCCAGTAGTATTCCTCTCGGGAGGCGGGAAAACACCATATATTTT
CASSIPLGRRENTIYF
>.|TRBJ2-7|.|TRBV2
TGTGCCAGCATCCCTGGGCTACAGGGCTCCTACGAGCAGTACTTC
CASIPGLQGSYEQYF
>once|TRBJ2-2|.|TRBV19
TGTGCCAGTAGTTACCCCCTCGGGTGGGGCCCCGGGGAGCTGTTTTTT
CASSYPLGWGPGELFF
>.|TRBJ2-7|.|TRBV5-1
TGCGCCAGCAGCTTGGGTTTGGCAGTCACCTACGAGCAGTACTTC
CASSLGLAVTYEQYF
>.|TRBJ2-1|.|TRBV27
TGTGCCAGCAGTTTAGAAGGGAACCCTTACAATGAGCAGTTCTTC
CASSLEGNPYNEQFF
>.|TRBJ1-1|.|TRBV14
TGTGCCAGCAGCCAAGATTGGGATGGGGGCCCAGCTTTCTTT
CASSQDWDGGPAFF
>.|TRBJ1-1|TRBD1|TRBV6-5
TGTGCCAGCAGTTTGGGGACAGGAATCACTGAAGCTTTCTTT
CASSLGTGITEAFF
>.|TRBJ1-1|TRBD1|TRBV6-5
TGTGCCAGTTCAAAGAACAGGGGGGACACTGAAGCTTTCTTT
CASSKNRGDTEAFF
>.|TRBJ2-1|TRBD2|TRBV4-1
TGCGCCAGCAGCCAAGGCCTAGCGGGAGGGACACAGTTCTTC
CASSQGLAGGTQFF
>.|TRBJ2-7|.|TRBV18
TGTGCCAGCTCACCTTCGGGACTCCTTTTCGAGCAGTACTTC
CASSPSGLLFEQYF
>.|TRBJ1-1|.|TRBV10-3
TGTGCCATCAAAAGTGGAGTGGACACTGAAGCTTTCTTT
CAIKSGVDTEAFF
>.|TRBJ2-6|.|TRBV5-1
TGCGCCAGCAGTGAATGGACTCTGGGGGCCAACGTCCTGACTTTC
CASSEWTLGANVLTF
>.|TRBJ2-3|.|TRBV5-6
TGTGCCAGCAGCTTGGACCCGAGCACAGATACGCAGTATTTT
CASSLDPSTDTQYF
>once|TRBJ2-6|.|TRBV10-3
TGTGCCACCCGACGGATCTCTGGGGCCAACGTCCTGACTTTC
CATRRISGANVLTF
>.|TRBJ2-1|TRBD2|TRBV4-2
TGTGCCAGCAGCCAAGGGCCTAGCCGGGAGGGTGAGCAGTTCTTC
CASSQGPSREGEQFF
>.|TRBJ2-5|TRBD2|TRBV9
TGTGCCAGCAGCGTAGGCTGGACTAGCGGGGAAAGGTACCAAGAGACCCAGTACTTC
CASSVGWTSGERYQETQYF
>.|TRBJ2-3|.|TRBV30
TGTGCCTGGGGGGTGGGGCTAGCCTACACAGATACGCAGTATTTT
CAWGVGLAYTDTQYF
>.|TRBJ2-3|.|TRBV20-1
TGCAGTGCTAGAGTTGCAGATACGCAGTATTTT
CSARVADTQYF
>once|TRBJ2-1|.|TRBV18
TGTGCCAGCTCACCGGTAGGCGGTGAGCAGTTCTTC
CASSPVGGEQFF
>.|TRBJ1-1|TRBD1|TRBV10-1
TGCGCCAGCAGCCGACAGGGAGAAGCTTTCTTT
CASSRQGEAFF
>.|TRBJ2-5|.|TRBV5-1
TGCGCCAGCAGCTTGGTAGAGACCCAGTACTTC
CASSLVETQYF
>.|TRBJ1-4|TRBD1|TRBV29-1
TGCAGCGGGGGACAGGGGGCAACTAATGAAAAACTGTTTTTT
CSGGQGATNEKLFF
>.|TRBJ2-7|.|TRBV5-1
TGCGCCAGCAGCTTGGCTCGACCCCCCTACGAGCAGTACTTC
CASSLARPPYEQYF
>.|TRBJ2-5|TRBD1|TRBV29-1
TGCAGCGTAATAAAGGGGGCTGCAGAGACCCAGTACTTC
CSVIKGAAETQYF
>once|TRBJ1-2|.|TRBV19
TGTGCCAGTACCCCCCTCCCACAGGGAAGCTATGGCTACACCTTC
CASTPLPQGSYGYTF
>.|TRBJ2-1|.|TRBV18
TGTGCCAGCCCCTCTGGGGCGGGTGAGCAGTTCTTC
CASPSGAGEQFF
>.|TRBJ2-3|.|TRBV18
TGTGCCAGCTCGCAAGGGCCGGGACTTGCTGGGGAAACAGATACGCAGTATTTT
CASSQGPGLAGETDTQYF
>.|TRBJ2-1|.|TRBV7-2
TGTGCCAGCAGCTTAATAGTTCCCTACAATGAGCAGTTCTTC
CASSLIVPYNEQFF
>once|TRBJ2-5|TRBD2|TRBV5-1
TGCGCCAGCAGCCCCGGGACTAGGGGGGGGGCCCAGTACTTC
CASSPGTRGGAQYF
>once|TRBJ1-2|TRBD1|TRBV2
TGTGCCAGCAGGGGGCTTGACAGGGCGGGAGGCTACACCTTC
CASRGLDRAGGYTF
>.|TRBJ1-4|TRBD1|TRBV4-1
TGCGCCAGCAGCCAAGATTGGGGACAGGCTAATGAAAAACTGTTTTTT
CASSQDWGQANEKLFF
>.|TRBJ1-5|.|TRBV10-3
TGTGCCATCAGTGCCCAGCCTAGGTTAAATCAGCCCCAGCATTTT
CAISAQPRLNQPQHF
>.|TRBJ2-2|.|TRBV30
TGTGCCTGGAGTGTATGGGGGACCGGGGAGCTGTTTTTT
CAWSVWGTGELFF
>medium-sized|TRBJ2-1|TRBD2|TRBV7-9
TGTGCCAGCAGCTTACGGGGGGATCTCGTGAATGAGCAGTTCTTC
CASSLRGDLVNEQFF
>.|TRBJ1-5|.|TRBV7-9
TGTGCCAGCAGCCAGAGGGGAGACCAGCCCCAGCATTTT
CASSQRGDQPQHF
>.|TRBJ1-2|.|TRBV6-5
TGTGCCAGCAGTTACTGGCCGTGGGGTGGCTACACCTTC
CASSYWPWGGYTF
>.|TRBJ2-5|.|TRBV3-1/TRBV3-2
TGTGCCAGCGGAGAGACCCAGTACTTC
CASGETQYF
>.|TRBJ1-6|.|TRBV10-2
TGCGCCAGCTTTGACAGGATAAGCTCCTATAATTCACCCCTCCACTTT
CASFDRISSYNSPLHF
>.|TRBJ2-1|.|TRBV5-1
TGCGCCAGCAGCTTGGGCCCTTTCAATGAGCAGTTCTTC
CASSLGPFNEQFF
>.|TRBJ2-6|.|TRBV7-9
TGTGCCAGCAGCCGCCGCGCTGGTTTGGGGGCCAACGTCCTGACTTTC
CASSRRAGLGANVLTF
>.|TRBJ1-5|.|TRBV6-1
TGTGCCAGCAGTGAAGTTCGGTCAGAGGCCCAGCATTTT
CASSEVRSEAQHF
>.|TRBJ2-7|TRBD2|TRBV6-6
TGTGCCAGCGGGGTAGGCGGGAGCGGCTCCTACGAGCAGTACTTC
CASGVGGSGSYEQYF
>.|TRBJ1-1|.|TRBV9
TGTGCCAGCAGCGTAGTTGAGTCCACTGAAGCTTTCTTT
CASSVVESTEAFF
>.|TRBJ2-7|.|TRBV6-1
TGTGCCAGCCAGAACTCGGCCTACGAGCAGTACTTC
CASQNSAYEQYF
>.|TRBJ2-5|.|TRBV27
TGTGCCAGCAGTCCCCGGGCAAACCAAGAGACCCAGTACTTC
CASSPRANQETQYF
>.|TRBJ2-7|.|TRBV6-1
TGTGCCAGCAGTGAAGACGGTGACATGGGGCAGTACTTC
CASSEDGDMGQYF